A selection of T cell receptor beta chains follows, all from one sample in a study of shared clonotypes between healthy human individuals. Profiling relied on immunoSEQ multiplex PCR, and the TCRdb table lists in-frame clones only, not all of them. The table shows fewer than 600,000 clones, with around 81% occurring only once. The sample comprised PBMCs. Receptors originate from a woman in her 40s in good health. Some clones in this sample may be carry-over from other donors' samples. The CDR3 runs from the conserved cysteine through the conserved F or W. Fields, in order: CDR3 length, J gene, V gene, clone size, D gene, CDR3 protein, CDR3 DNA. D genes are given only for firm matches. Size tells how often a clone was seen (once, few, many) or the class of an expanded clone, and some rows leave it out.

CDR3 length: 15; J gene: TRBJ2-7; V gene: TRBV27; clone size: many; D gene: TRBD1; CDR3 protein: CASSQGTAFSYEQYF; CDR3 DNA: TGTGCCAGCAGCCAGGGGACAGCCTTTTCCTACGAGCAGTACTTC
CDR3 length: 13; J gene: TRBJ2-1; V gene: TRBV29-1; clone size: -; D gene: TRBD2; CDR3 protein: CSVGKSGRAVQFF; CDR3 DNA: TGCAGCGTTGGTAAAAGCGGGAGGGCCGTGCAGTTCTTC
CDR3 length: 15; J gene: TRBJ1-1; V gene: TRBV18; clone size: few; D gene: -; CDR3 protein: CASSLGVGGYTEAFF; CDR3 DNA: TGTGCCAGCTCACTAGGGGTAGGAGGGTACACTGAAGCTTTCTTT
CDR3 length: 15; J gene: TRBJ1-2; V gene: TRBV6-1; clone size: -; D gene: TRBD1; CDR3 protein: CASSMEKRQGYGYTF; CDR3 DNA: TGTGCCAGCAGCATGGAAAAAAGACAGGGTTATGGCTACACCTTC
CDR3 length: 15; J gene: TRBJ2-1; V gene: TRBV10-3; clone size: -; D gene: TRBD2; CDR3 protein: CAISESGRARYEQFF; CDR3 DNA: TGTGCCATCAGTGAAAGCGGGAGGGCCCGCTATGAGCAGTTCTTC
CDR3 length: 15; J gene: TRBJ2-5; V gene: TRBV5-4; clone size: -; D gene: TRBD2; CDR3 protein: CASSLKREGRETQYF; CDR3 DNA: TGTGCCAGCAGCTTGAAGCGGGAGGGCCGGGAGACCCAGTACTTC
CDR3 length: 14; J gene: TRBJ2-7; V gene: TRBV19; clone size: -; D gene: -; CDR3 protein: CASSIGRSTYEQYF; CDR3 DNA: TGTGCCAGTAGTATAGGCAGGTCTACCTACGAGCAGTACTTC
CDR3 length: 15; J gene: TRBJ1-1; V gene: TRBV7-9; clone size: -; D gene: -; CDR3 protein: CASSYDPQANTEAFF; CDR3 DNA: TGTGCCAGCAGCTATGACCCCCAGGCGAACACTGAAGCTTTCTTT
CDR3 length: 11; J gene: TRBJ2-2; V gene: TRBV27; clone size: -; D gene: -; CDR3 protein: CASRASGELFF; CDR3 DNA: TGTGCCAGCAGGGCCTCGGGGGAGCTGTTTTTT
CDR3 length: 14; J gene: TRBJ2-1; V gene: TRBV2; clone size: -; D gene: TRBD1; CDR3 protein: CASSPTGGGGKEFF; CDR3 DNA: TGTGCCAGCAGCCCGACAGGGGGCGGCGGGAAGGAATTCTTC
CDR3 length: 15; J gene: TRBJ1-6; V gene: TRBV5-1; clone size: -; D gene: -; CDR3 protein: CASSGTTGSNSPLHF; CDR3 DNA: TGCGCCAGCAGCGGGACGACAGGATCCAATTCACCCCTCCACTTT
CDR3 length: 17; J gene: TRBJ2-7; V gene: TRBV4-2; clone size: -; D gene: -; CDR3 protein: CASSQEWARGTVRGLQF; CDR3 DNA: -
CDR3 length: 13; J gene: TRBJ1-4; V gene: TRBV30; clone size: -; D gene: TRBD1; CDR3 protein: CAWSQGAGEKLFF; CDR3 DNA: TGTGCCTGGAGTCAGGGGGCAGGCGAAAAACTGTTTTTT
CDR3 length: 14; J gene: TRBJ2-7; V gene: TRBV7-2; clone size: -; D gene: -; CDR3 protein: CASSPHLETYEQYF; CDR3 DNA: TGTGCCAGCAGCCCCCACCTCGAGACCTACGAGCAGTACTTC
CDR3 length: 17; J gene: TRBJ2-6; V gene: TRBV19; clone size: -; D gene: TRBD1; CDR3 protein: CASSMRGLPSGANVLTF; CDR3 DNA: TGTGCCAGTAGTATGAGGGGGCTCCCCTCTGGGGCCAACGTCCTGACTTTC
CDR3 length: 16; J gene: TRBJ2-6; V gene: TRBV5-1; clone size: -; D gene: -; CDR3 protein: CASSLGGRGGANVLTF; CDR3 DNA: TGCGCCAGCAGCTTGGGAGGCCGAGGAGGGGCCAACGTCCTGACTTTC
CDR3 length: 15; J gene: TRBJ2-6; V gene: TRBV7-8; clone size: -; D gene: -; CDR3 protein: CASTLGVSGANVLTF; CDR3 DNA: TGTGCCAGCACACTGGGGGTGTCTGGGGCCAACGTCCTGACTTTC
CDR3 length: 12; J gene: TRBJ2-1; V gene: TRBV19; clone size: -; D gene: -; CDR3 protein: CASSGRIHEQFF; CDR3 DNA: TGTGCCAGTAGCGGGAGAATCCATGAGCAGTTCTTC
CDR3 length: 14; J gene: TRBJ2-3; V gene: TRBV7-9; clone size: -; D gene: -; CDR3 protein: CASSPSGATDTQYF; CDR3 DNA: TGTGCCAGCAGCCCCTCGGGGGCTACAGATACGCAGTATTTT
CDR3 length: 15; J gene: TRBJ1-4; V gene: TRBV6-5; clone size: -; D gene: -; CDR3 protein: CASSYGWGDNEKLFF; CDR3 DNA: TGTGCCAGCAGTTACGGGTGGGGGGATAATGAAAAACTGTTTTTT
CDR3 length: 14; J gene: TRBJ2-2; V gene: TRBV25-1; clone size: many; D gene: -; CDR3 protein: CASSVSGWAGELFF; CDR3 DNA: TGTGCCAGCAGTGTATCTGGGTGGGCCGGGGAGCTGTTTTTT
CDR3 length: 15; J gene: TRBJ2-2; V gene: TRBV30; clone size: once; D gene: -; CDR3 protein: CAWKRDTLNTGELFF; CDR3 DNA: TGTGCCTGGAAACGCGACACGTTGAACACCGGGGAGCTGTTTTTT
CDR3 length: 16; J gene: TRBJ1-4; V gene: TRBV6-4; clone size: few; D gene: TRBD1; CDR3 protein: CASRHGQGGTNEKLFF; CDR3 DNA: TGTGCCAGCAGACACGGACAGGGGGGAACTAATGAAAAACTGTTTTTT
CDR3 length: 12; J gene: TRBJ1-2; V gene: TRBV28; clone size: -; D gene: -; CDR3 protein: CASRRTDYGYTF; CDR3 DNA: TGTGCCAGCAGACGGACAGACTATGGCTACACCTTC
CDR3 length: 16; J gene: TRBJ2-2; V gene: TRBV5-1; clone size: -; D gene: TRBD2; CDR3 protein: CASSPLAGEITGELFF; CDR3 DNA: TGCGCCAGCAGCCCCCTAGCGGGAGAGATTACCGGGGAGCTGTTTTTT
CDR3 length: 15; J gene: TRBJ1-1; V gene: TRBV19; clone size: -; D gene: TRBD1; CDR3 protein: CASSSPGQGNTEAFF; CDR3 DNA: TGTGCCAGTAGTTCACCGGGACAGGGGAACACTGAAGCTTTCTTT
CDR3 length: 17; J gene: TRBJ1-1; V gene: TRBV11-2; clone size: -; D gene: -; CDR3 protein: CASSSHVWEGGNTEAFF; CDR3 DNA: TGTGCCAGCAGCTCTCACGTGTGGGAAGGAGGGAACACTGAAGCTTTCTTT
CDR3 length: 15; J gene: TRBJ2-1; V gene: TRBV7-9; clone size: -; D gene: -; CDR3 protein: CASTLAGDGTLEQFF; CDR3 DNA: TGTGCCAGCACCCTAGCCGGGGATGGGACACTCGAGCAGTTCTTC
CDR3 length: 12; J gene: TRBJ2-7; V gene: TRBV29-1; clone size: -; D gene: TRBD1; CDR3 protein: CSVDDRVGEQYF; CDR3 DNA: TGCAGCGTCGACGACAGGGTGGGCGAGCAGTACTTC
CDR3 length: 14; J gene: TRBJ2-2; V gene: TRBV19; clone size: many; D gene: -; CDR3 protein: CASSMFLGSGELFF; CDR3 DNA: TGTGCCAGTAGTATGTTTCTAGGGAGCGGGGAGCTGTTTTTT
CDR3 length: 11; J gene: TRBJ2-1; V gene: TRBV12-5; clone size: -; D gene: -; CDR3 protein: CASASYNEQFF; CDR3 DNA: TGTGCTAGTGCTTCCTACAATGAGCAGTTCTTC
CDR3 length: 15; J gene: TRBJ2-7; V gene: TRBV19; clone size: once; D gene: -; CDR3 protein: CASSIDPGGPYEQYF; CDR3 DNA: TGTGCCAGTAGTATAGATCCGGGGGGCCCCTACGAGCAGTACTTC
CDR3 length: 14; J gene: TRBJ2-1; V gene: TRBV6-1; clone size: -; D gene: TRBD1; CDR3 protein: CASDRDRGPYEQFF; CDR3 DNA: TGTGCCAGCGACCGGGACAGGGGGCCATATGAGCAGTTCTTC
CDR3 length: 12; J gene: TRBJ1-1; V gene: TRBV5-4; clone size: -; D gene: -; CDR3 protein: CASSWVNTEAFF; CDR3 DNA: TGTGCCAGCAGCTGGGTGAACACTGAAGCTTTCTTT
CDR3 length: 14; J gene: TRBJ1-2; V gene: TRBV25-1; clone size: -; D gene: -; CDR3 protein: CASRRDGVNYGYTF; CDR3 DNA: TGTGCCAGCAGGCGGGACGGAGTTAACTATGGCTACACCTTC
CDR3 length: 13; J gene: TRBJ2-3; V gene: TRBV28; clone size: few; D gene: TRBD1; CDR3 protein: CASRRQGTDTQYF; CDR3 DNA: TGTGCCAGCAGACGACAGGGGACAGATACGCAGTATTTT